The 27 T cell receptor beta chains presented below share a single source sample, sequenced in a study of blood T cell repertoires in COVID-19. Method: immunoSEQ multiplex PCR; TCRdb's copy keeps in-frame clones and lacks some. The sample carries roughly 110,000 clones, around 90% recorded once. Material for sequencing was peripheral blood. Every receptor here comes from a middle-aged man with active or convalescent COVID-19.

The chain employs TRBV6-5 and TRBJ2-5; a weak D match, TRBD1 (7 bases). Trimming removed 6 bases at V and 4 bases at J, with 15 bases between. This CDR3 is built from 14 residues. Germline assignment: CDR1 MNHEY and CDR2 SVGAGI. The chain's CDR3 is CASSYTGEVETQYF. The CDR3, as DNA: TGTGCCAGCAGCTACACAGGGGAGGTAGAGACCCAGTACTTC.

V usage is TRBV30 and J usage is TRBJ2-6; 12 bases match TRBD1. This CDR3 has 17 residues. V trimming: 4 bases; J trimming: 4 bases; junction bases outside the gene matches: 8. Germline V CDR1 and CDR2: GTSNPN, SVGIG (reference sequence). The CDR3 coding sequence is TGTGCCTGGAAGGCGGGACAGGGGGCGGACGGGGCCAACGTCCTGACTTTC. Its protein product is CAWKAGQGADGANVLTF.

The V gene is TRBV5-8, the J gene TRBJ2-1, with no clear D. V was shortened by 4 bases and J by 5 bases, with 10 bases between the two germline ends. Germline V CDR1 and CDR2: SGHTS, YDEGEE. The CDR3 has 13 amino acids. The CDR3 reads CASSIRGDNEQFF. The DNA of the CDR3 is TGTGCCAGCAGCATACGCGGCGACAATGAGCAGTTCTTC.

In DNA, the CDR3 is TGTGCCAGCAGCTCCCGGGACACCGTTTACGAGCAGTACTTC. It specifies CASSSRDTVYEQYF. V usage is TRBV7-2 and J usage is TRBJ2-7, with a tentative D call TRBD1 (6 bases). V lost 4 bases and J lost 4, with 14 bases in between. Germline assignment: CDR1 SGHTA and CDR2 FQGNSA. The CDR3 extends over 14 amino acids.

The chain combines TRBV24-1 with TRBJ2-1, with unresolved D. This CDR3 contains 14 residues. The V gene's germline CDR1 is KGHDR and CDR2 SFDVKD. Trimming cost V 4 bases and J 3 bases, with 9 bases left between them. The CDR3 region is CATSDPSVYNEQFF. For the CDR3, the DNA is TGTGCCACCAGTGACCCTTCTGTCTACAATGAGCAGTTCTTC.

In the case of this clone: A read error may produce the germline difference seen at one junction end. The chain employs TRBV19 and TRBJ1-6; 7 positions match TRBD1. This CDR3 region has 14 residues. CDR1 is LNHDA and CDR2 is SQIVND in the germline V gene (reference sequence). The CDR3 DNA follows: TGTGCCAGCGAAAGGGGGCGGAATAATCCACCCCTCCACTTT. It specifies CASERGRNNPPLHF.

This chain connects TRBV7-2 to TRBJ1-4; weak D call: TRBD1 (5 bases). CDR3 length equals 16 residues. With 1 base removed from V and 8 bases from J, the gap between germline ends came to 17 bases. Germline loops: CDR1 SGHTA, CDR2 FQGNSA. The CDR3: CASSLGQPGGREKLFF. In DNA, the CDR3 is TGTGCCAGCAGCTTAGGACAGCCGGGCGGAAGGGAAAAACTGTTTTTT. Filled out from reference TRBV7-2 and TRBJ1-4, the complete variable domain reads GAGVSQSPSNKVTEKGKDVELRCDPISGHTALYWYRQSLGQGLEFLIYFQGNSAPDKSGLPSDRFSAERTGGSVSTLTIQRTQQEDSAVYLCASSLGQPGGREKLFFGSGTQLSVL.

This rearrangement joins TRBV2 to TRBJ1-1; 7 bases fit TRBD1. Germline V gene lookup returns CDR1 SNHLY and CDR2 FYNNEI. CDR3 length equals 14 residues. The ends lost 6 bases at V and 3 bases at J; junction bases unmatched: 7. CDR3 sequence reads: CASRGGSVDTEAFF. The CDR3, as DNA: TGTGCCAGCAGAGGGGGCTCCGTGGACACTGAAGCTTTCTTT.

The CDR3 DNA is TGTGCCAGCAGCAAGAGCGGGACAGGGGCCCGGCATACGCAGTATTTT. This codes for CASSKSGTGARHTQYF. The chain combines TRBV21-1 with TRBJ2-3; TRBD1 reflects the table's D call only, with no check against the DNA. TRBV21-1 is noted as a pseudogene. There are 16 residues in the CDR3.

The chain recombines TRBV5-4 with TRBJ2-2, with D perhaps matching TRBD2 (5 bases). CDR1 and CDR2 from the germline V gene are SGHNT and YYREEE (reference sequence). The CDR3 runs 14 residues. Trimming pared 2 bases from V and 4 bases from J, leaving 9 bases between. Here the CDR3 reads CASSFHSGTGELFF. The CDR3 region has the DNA TGTGCCAGCAGCTTCCACAGCGGCACCGGGGAGCTGTTTTTT.

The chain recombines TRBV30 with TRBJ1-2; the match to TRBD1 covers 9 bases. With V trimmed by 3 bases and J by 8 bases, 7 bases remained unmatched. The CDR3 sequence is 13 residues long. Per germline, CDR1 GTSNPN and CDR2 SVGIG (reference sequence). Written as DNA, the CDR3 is TGTGCCTGGAGCCCCGGGACAGGGACCGGCTACACCTTC. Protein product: CAWSPGTGTGYTF.

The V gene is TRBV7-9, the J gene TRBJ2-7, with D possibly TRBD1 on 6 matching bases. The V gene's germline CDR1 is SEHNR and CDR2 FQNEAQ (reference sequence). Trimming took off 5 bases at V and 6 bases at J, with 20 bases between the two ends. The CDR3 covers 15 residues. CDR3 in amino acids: CASSIRDGPRGEQYF. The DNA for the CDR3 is TGTGCCAGCAGCATAAGGGACGGCCCCAGGGGCGAGCAGTACTTC.

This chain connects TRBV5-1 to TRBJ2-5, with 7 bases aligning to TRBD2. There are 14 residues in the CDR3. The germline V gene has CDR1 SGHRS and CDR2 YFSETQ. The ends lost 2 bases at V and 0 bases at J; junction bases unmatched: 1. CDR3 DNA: TGCGCCAGCAGCTTTGGGACTAACCAAGAGACCCAGTACTTC. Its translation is CASSFGTNQETQYF.

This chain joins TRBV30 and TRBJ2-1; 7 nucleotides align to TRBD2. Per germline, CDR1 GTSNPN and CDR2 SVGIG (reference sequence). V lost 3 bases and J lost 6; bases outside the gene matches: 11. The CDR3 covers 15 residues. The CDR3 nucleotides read TGTGCCTGGAGCCCCAGCGGGAAGAAACCCAATGAGCAGTTCTTC. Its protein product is CAWSPSGKKPNEQFF. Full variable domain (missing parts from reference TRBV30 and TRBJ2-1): SQTIHQWPATLVQPVGSPLSLECTVEGTSNPNLYWYRQAAGRGLQLLFYSVGIGQISSEVPQNLSASRPQDRQFILSSKKLLLSDSGFYLCAWSPSGKKPNEQFFGPGTRLTVL.

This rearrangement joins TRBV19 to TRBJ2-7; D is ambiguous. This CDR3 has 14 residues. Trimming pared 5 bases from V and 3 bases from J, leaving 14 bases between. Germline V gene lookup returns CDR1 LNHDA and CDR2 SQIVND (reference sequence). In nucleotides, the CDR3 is TGTGCCAGTAGTCCCGAGGTGGGTTTCTACGAGCAGTACTTC. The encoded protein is CASSPEVGFYEQYF.

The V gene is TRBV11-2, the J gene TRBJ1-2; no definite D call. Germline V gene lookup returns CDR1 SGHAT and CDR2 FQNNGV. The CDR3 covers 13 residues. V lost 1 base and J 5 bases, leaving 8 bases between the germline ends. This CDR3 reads CASSLGLQYGYTF. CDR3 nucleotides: TGTGCCAGCAGCTTAGGACTGCAATATGGCTACACCTTC.

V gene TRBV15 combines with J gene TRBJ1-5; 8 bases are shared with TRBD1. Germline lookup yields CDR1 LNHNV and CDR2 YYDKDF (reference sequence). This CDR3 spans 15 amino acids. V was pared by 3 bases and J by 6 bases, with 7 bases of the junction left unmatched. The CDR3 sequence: CATSSRGQAGQPQHF. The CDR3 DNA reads TGTGCCACCAGCAGCAGGGGGCAGGCGGGTCAGCCCCAGCATTTT. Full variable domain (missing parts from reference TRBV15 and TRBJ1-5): DAMVIQNPRYQVTQFGKPVTLSCSQTLNHNVMYWYQQKSSQAPKLLFHYYDKDFNNEADTPDNFQSRRPNTSFCFLDIRSPGLGDTAMYLCATSSRGQAGQPQHFGDGTRLSIL.

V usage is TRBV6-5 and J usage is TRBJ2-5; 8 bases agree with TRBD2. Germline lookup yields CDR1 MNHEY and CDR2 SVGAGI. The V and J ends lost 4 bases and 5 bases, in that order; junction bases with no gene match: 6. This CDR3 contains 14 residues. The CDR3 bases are TGTGCCAGCAGTTGGAGCGGGAGTAGCGAGACCCAGTACTTC. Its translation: CASSWSGSSETQYF.

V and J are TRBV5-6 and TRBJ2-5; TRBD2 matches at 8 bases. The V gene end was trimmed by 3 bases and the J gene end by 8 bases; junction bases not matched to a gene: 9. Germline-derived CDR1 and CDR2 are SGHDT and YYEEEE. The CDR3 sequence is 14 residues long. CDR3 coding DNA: TGTGCCAGCAGCTCGCCCGGGGCGGGAGGTACCCAGTACTTC. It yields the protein CASSSPGAGGTQYF.

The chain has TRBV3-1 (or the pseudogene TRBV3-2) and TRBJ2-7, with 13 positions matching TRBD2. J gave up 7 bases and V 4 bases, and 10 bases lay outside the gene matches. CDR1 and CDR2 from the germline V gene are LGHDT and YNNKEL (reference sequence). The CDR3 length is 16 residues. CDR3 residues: CASSPQGLAGSGEQYF. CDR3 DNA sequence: TGTGCCAGCAGCCCCCAGGGACTAGCGGGATCGGGGGAGCAGTACTTC.

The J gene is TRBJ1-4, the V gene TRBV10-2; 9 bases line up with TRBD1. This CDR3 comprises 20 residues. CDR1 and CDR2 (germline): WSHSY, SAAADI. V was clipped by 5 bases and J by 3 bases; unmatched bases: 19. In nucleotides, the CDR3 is TGCGCCAGCAGTTACTCCCCGGGGGGGACAGGGAGATCCGCTAATGAAAAACTGTTTTTT. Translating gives CASSYSPGGTGRSANEKLFF.

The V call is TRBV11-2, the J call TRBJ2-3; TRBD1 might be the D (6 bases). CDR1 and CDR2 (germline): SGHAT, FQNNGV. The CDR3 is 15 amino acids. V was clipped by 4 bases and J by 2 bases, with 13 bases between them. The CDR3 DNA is TGTGCCAGCAGCTCACCTCAGGGGAACACAGATACGCAGTATTTT. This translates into CASSSPQGNTDTQYF.

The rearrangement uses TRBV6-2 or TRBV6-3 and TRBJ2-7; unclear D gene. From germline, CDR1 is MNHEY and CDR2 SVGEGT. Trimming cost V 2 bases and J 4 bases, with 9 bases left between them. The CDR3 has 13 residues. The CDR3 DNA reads TGTGCCAGCAGTTACCCTATGACTTACGAGCAGTACTTC. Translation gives CASSYPMTYEQYF.

The chain's CDR3 is CVRSPLHF. The CDR3 DNA follows: TGTGTCCGTTCACCCCTCCACTTT. The V and J genes are TRBV28 and TRBJ1-6; no reliable D call. The CDR3 contains 8 residues. Germline CDR1 is MDHEN and CDR2 is SYDVKM.

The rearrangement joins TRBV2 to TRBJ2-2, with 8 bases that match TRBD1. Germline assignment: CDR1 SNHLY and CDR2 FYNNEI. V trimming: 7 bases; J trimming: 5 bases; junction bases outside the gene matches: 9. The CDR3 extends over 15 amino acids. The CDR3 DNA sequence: TGTGCCAGCAAAGGGACAGGCACGGTAACCGGGGAGCTGTTTTTT. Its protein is CASKGTGTVTGELFF.

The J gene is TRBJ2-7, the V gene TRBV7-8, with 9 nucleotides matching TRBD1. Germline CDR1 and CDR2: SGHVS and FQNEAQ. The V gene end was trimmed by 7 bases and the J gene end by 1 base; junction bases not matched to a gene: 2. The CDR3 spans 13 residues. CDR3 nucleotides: TGTGCCAGCAAGACAGGGGGTTCCTACGAGCAGTACTTC. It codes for CASKTGGSYEQYF.

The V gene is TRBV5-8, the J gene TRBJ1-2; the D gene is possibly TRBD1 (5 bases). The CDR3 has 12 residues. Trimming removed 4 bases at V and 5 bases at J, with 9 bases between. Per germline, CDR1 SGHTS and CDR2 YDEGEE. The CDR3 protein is CASSTPGYGYTF. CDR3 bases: TGTGCCAGCAGCACTCCAGGGTATGGCTACACCTTC.